This T cell receptor (beta chain) stems from a study of cytomegalovirus exposure and HLA in healthy donors. Study-level information: Findings of an earlier analysis included around 100 million unique TCR beta sequences from about 180 million T cells. Whole-study results and caveats: Donors were assumed by presence/absence analyses to have roughly uniform sequencing depth.

This PCR relied on a set of 60 Vbeta primers and 13 Jbeta primers. Study processing details: Some 11 million of the roughly 80 million unique TCR beta chains counted in a later analysis were shared. Repertoires were generated with immunoSEQ multiplex PCR, while TCRdb's copy carries only in-frame clones and drops some. V, J and clone size were drawn from that table, and D and trimming were deduced from the DNA. The sample has 80,000 or so clones, around three quarters seen once. On this clone itself: What it binds is not known.

Sequenced input: PBMCs. The TCR originated in a man aged 35-49 years in good health and CMV-seronegative.

The CDR3 loop reads CASSLDAGAGYEQYF. The CDR3 coding sequence is TGTGCCAGCAGCTTAGACGCGGGAGCGGGGTACGAGCAGTACTTC. The chain combines TRBV7-2 with TRBJ2-7, with TRBD2 matching 7 bases. Germline V lookup: CDR1 SGHTA, CDR2 FQGNSA. The V gene end was trimmed by 1 base and the J gene end by 4 bases; junction bases not matched to a gene: 7. The CDR3 totals 15 residues.